Listed below are T cell receptor beta chains from one sample, sequenced in a study of control samples from healthy donors and cancer patients. Here immunoSEQ multiplex PCR was the method, and the copy in TCRdb shows in-frame clones only, minus some. This sample has some 140,000 clones, with 75% to 90% found just once. The sample taken for sequencing was blood. The receptors derive from a woman between 25 and 40 years old in good health. CDR3s include the opening cysteine and the closing phenylalanine or tryptophan.

V gene	J gene	CDR3 protein
TRBV10-2	TRBJ1-2	CASSDPGSRLNYGYTF
TRBV5-4	TRBJ2-7	CASSRLEPPYEQYF
TRBV28	TRBJ1-5	CASSLGRTVGNQPQHF
TRBV30	TRBJ2-3	CAWSVASVQTDTQYF
TRBV7-3	TRBJ2-1	CASSLPSGLYNEQFF
TRBV19	TRBJ2-1	CASSISYNEQFF
TRBV5-1	TRBJ1-2	CASSPYAAGDYGYTF
TRBV5-6	TRBJ1-2	CASSYDGNYGYTF
TRBV28	TRBJ1-2	CASSSRDSRRNYGYTF
TRBV5-1	TRBJ2-1	CASSPTAGTNEQFF
TRBV3-1/TRBV3-2	TRBJ1-1	CASSQNMGTEAFF
TRBV4-1	TRBJ1-6	CASSIGLHNSPLHF
TRBV6-5	TRBJ2-2	CASSSQVGELFF
TRBV5-1	TRBJ2-3	CASSWTGGADTQYF
TRBV30	TRBJ1-5	CAWSRPGQGLQPQHF
TRBV2	TRBJ1-1	CASTRGKPEAFF
TRBV29-1	TRBJ2-3	CSAFALGGTGWDTQYF
TRBV15	TRBJ2-5	CATSRDWRDGETQYF
TRBV6-6	TRBJ1-1	CASSYSRPGMNTEAFF
TRBV27	TRBJ1-3	CASSLLGSGNTIYF
TRBV2	TRBJ1-5	CASSKEDRAMDHQHF
TRBV30	TRBJ1-1	CAWRVGVTEAFF
TRBV12-3/TRBV12-4	TRBJ1-6	CASSLQRNSPLHF
TRBV6-1	TRBJ2-3	CASSELGTSADTQYF
TRBV7-2	TRBJ1-2	CASSLQGSNYGYTF
TRBV5-1	TRBJ2-7	CASSGGRLTYEQYF
TRBV10-3	TRBJ2-1	CAVLAAGDEQFF
TRBV2	TRBJ1-4	CASSDSVNGEKLFF
TRBV19	TRBJ1-3	CASNPDRGLGNTIYF
TRBV29-1	TRBJ1-5	CSVADRVNQPQHF
TRBV5-6	TRBJ1-1	CASSLVRGFEAFF
TRBV11-3	TRBJ2-1	CASSLGRGDGEQFF
TRBV30	TRBJ1-5	CAWSGGGNQPQHF
TRBV21-1	TRBJ2-1	CASSGGSGRLEQFF
TRBV29-1	TRBJ1-1	CSVDRANTEAFF
TRBV2	TRBJ2-1	CASSRLAGVNEQFF
TRBV9	TRBJ2-2	CASSVAHRAGGELFF
TRBV3-1/TRBV3-2	TRBJ2-7	CASKPWAGGSEQYF
TRBV13	TRBJ2-2	CASSLVAGGLTGELFF
TRBV5-1	TRBJ2-5	CASSWDVGQGGETQYF
TRBV7-2	TRBJ2-3	CASSPRRTTDTQYF
TRBV5-1	TRBJ2-1	CASSLEGSSYNEQFF
TRBV5-1	TRBJ2-1	CASSLDSGIPYNEQFF
TRBV7-6	TRBJ1-1	CASRRLRDSASGAFF
TRBV5-1	TRBJ1-5	CASSLLREVRSDRVRNQPQHF
TRBV5-1	TRBJ2-2	CASSLAGTPNTGELFF
TRBV6-5	TRBJ2-7	CASRVAGGHEQYF